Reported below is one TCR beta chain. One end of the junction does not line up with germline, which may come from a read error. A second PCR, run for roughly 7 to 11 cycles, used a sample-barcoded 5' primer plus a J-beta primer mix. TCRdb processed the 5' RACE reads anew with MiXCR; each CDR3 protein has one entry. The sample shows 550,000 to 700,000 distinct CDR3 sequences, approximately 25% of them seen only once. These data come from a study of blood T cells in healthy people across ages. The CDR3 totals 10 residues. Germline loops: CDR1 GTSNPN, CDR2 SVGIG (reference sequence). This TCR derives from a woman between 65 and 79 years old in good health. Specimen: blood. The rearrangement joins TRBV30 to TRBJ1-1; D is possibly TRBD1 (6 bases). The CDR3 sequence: CAWRGYRACF. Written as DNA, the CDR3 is TGTGCCTGGAGGGGATACAGGGCCTGCTTT.